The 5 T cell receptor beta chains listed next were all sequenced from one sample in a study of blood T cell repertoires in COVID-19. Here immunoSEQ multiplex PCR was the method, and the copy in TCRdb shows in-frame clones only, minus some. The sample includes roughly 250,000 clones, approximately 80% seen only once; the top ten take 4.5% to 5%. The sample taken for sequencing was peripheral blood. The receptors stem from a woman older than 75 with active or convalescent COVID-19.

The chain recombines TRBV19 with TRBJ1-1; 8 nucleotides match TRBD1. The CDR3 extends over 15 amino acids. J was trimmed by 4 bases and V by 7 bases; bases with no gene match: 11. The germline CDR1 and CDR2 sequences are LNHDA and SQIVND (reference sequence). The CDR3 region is CASTPGQGIPTEAFF. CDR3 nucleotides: TGTGCCAGTACCCCAGGACAGGGCATCCCCACTGAAGCTTTCTTT.

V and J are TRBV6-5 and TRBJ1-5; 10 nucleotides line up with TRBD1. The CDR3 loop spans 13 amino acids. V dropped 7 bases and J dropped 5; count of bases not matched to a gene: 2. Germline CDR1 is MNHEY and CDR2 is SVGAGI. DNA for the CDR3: TGTGCCAGCATAGGACAGGGGGATCAGCCCCAGCATTTT. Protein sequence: CASIGQGDQPQHF.

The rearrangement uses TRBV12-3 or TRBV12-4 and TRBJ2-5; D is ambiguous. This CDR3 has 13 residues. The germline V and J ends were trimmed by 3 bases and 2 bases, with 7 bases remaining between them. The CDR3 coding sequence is TGTGCCAGCAGTTTTTTCCGGCAAGAGACCCAGTACTTC. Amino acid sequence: CASSFFRQETQYF.

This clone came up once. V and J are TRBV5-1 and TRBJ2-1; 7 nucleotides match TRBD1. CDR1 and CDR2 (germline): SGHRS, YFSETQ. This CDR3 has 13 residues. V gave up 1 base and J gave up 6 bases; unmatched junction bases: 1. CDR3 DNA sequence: TGCGCCAGCAGCTTGCCAGGGGGCAATGAGCAGTTCTTC. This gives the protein CASSLPGGNEQFF.

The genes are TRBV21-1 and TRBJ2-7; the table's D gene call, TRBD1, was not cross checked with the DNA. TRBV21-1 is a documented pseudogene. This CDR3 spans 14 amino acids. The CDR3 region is CASRLDSLTYEQYF. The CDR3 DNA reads TGTGCCAGCAGGCTCGACAGTCTAACCTACGAGCAGTACTTC.